The 15 T cell receptor beta chains below come from one sample, sequenced in a study of T cell repertoires in cytomegalovirus infection. Via MiXCR, TCRdb re-called the reads, giving one row per CDR3 protein. The sample carries roughly 250,000 distinct CDR3 sequences, over 9% recorded once. The sequenced sample consisted of PBMCs. These receptor sequences come from a human donor in good health (CMV status not recorded). Some clones in this sample may be carry-over from other donors' samples.

This clonotype has a count of ten or more. The chain employs TRBV7-2 and TRBJ2-7, with D maybe TRBD2 (6 bases). This CDR3 contains 15 residues. V was clipped by 1 base and J by 1 base, with 11 bases between them. Per germline, CDR1 SGHTA and CDR2 FQGNSA. CDR3 amino acids: CASSLGLARSYEQYF. In nucleotides, the CDR3 is TGTGCCAGCAGCTTAGGCCTAGCGAGGTCCTACGAGCAGTACTTC.

This clonotype turned up a few times. V is TRBV11-2 and J is TRBJ1-3; perhaps TRBD1 as D (5 bases). There are 15 residues in the CDR3. Germline-derived CDR1 and CDR2 are SGHAT and FQNNGV. The germline V and J ends were trimmed by 0 bases and 4 bases, with 10 bases remaining between them. The chain's CDR3 is CASSLEEGRGNTIYF. CDR3 bases: TGTGCCAGCAGCTTAGAGGAGGGGCGAGGAAACACCATATATTTT. The full variable domain, in which reference TRBV11-2 and TRBJ1-3 provide the parts outside the CDR3, is EAGVAQSPRYKIIEKRQSVAFWCNPISGHATLYWYQQILGQGPKLLIQFQNNGVVDDSQLPKDRFSAERLKGVDSTLKIQPAKLEDSAVYLCASSLEEGRGNTIYFGEGSWLTVV.

The chain has TRBV20-1 and TRBJ2-3, with D maybe TRBD2 (5 bases). The CDR3 consists of 14 residues. Germline V lookup: CDR1 DFQATT, CDR2 SNEGSKA (reference sequence). Trimming left V 1 base short and J 4 bases short, with 12 bases between. The CDR3 coding sequence is TGCAGTGCTAGAGTTCGGGGAAACGCAGATACGCAGTATTTT. This codes for CSARVRGNADTQYF.

The sample holds a few counts of this clonotype. The rearrangement uses TRBV10-3 and TRBJ1-5; TRBD1 agrees at 9 bases. The CDR3 runs 15 residues. J gave up 4 bases and V 10 bases, and 11 bases lay outside the gene matches. The germline V gene has CDR1 ENHRY and CDR2 SYGVKD. CDR3 in amino acids: CATCSGTGMNQPQHF. The CDR3 DNA follows: TGTGCCACATGCTCCGGGACAGGGATGAATCAGCCCCAGCATTTT.

Worth noting for this clonotype: A much larger clonotype is one base distant, so this may be a read error. The chain employs TRBV11-3 and TRBJ2-5, with 12 bases matching TRBD2. In germline, CDR1 is SGHNT, CDR2 YENEEA. The CDR3 has 14 amino acids. CDR3 protein: CASTRLAGEETEYF. In DNA, the CDR3 is TGTGCCAGCACCCGACTAGCGGGAGAAGAGACCGAGTACTTC.

The V call is TRBV20-1, the J call TRBJ2-7, with 8 nucleotides matching TRBD2. This CDR3 comprises 16 residues. The J segment lost 6 bases and the V segment lost 3 bases, leaving 16 bases of the junction unmatched. Germline V gene data show CDR1 as DFQATT and CDR2 as SNEGSKA (reference sequence). CDR3 nucleotides: TGCAGTGCTAGTAACCCAGCGACGGCGGGAGGTCCCGAGCAGTACTTC. Its translation: CSASNPATAGGPEQYF.

This clonotype was counted only a few times. The chain recombines TRBV29-1 with TRBJ2-7; D perhaps matches TRBD1 (5 bases). Trimming took off 4 bases at V and 6 bases at J, with 19 bases between the two ends. This CDR3 is 14 amino acids long. CDR1 and CDR2 (germline): SQVTM, ANQGSEA. CDR3 loop: CSVGMGQGLFEQYF. Here the CDR3 DNA reads TGCAGCGTTGGGATGGGGCAGGGTCTTTTCGAGCAGTACTTC.

The chain has TRBV30 and TRBJ1-3; 7 nucleotides line up with TRBD1. The germline gives CDR1 GTSNPN, CDR2 SVGIG (reference sequence). CDR3 length equals 15 residues. The V segment lost 0 bases and the J segment 4 bases; nucleotides outside the gene matches: 6. CDR3 in amino acids: CAWSVIQGTGNTIYF. In nucleotides, the CDR3 is TGTGCCTGGAGTGTGATACAGGGGACGGGAAACACCATATATTTT.

The gene calls are TRBV12-3 or TRBV12-4 and TRBJ1-5, with D possibly TRBD1 on 5 matching bases. V lost 6 bases, J lost 7 bases, and 19 bases lay in between. There are 15 residues in the CDR3. This chain's CDR3 is CASSFSTGGEQPQHF. The CDR3 nucleotides are TGTGCCAGCAGCTTCTCGACCGGGGGTGAACAGCCCCAGCATTTT.

The V call is TRBV4-1, the J call TRBJ2-7; maybe TRBD2 (6 bases). The CDR3 sequence is 18 residues long. V was pared by 0 bases and J by 2 bases, with 20 bases between. Germline V gives CDR1 MGHRA, CDR2 YSYEKL. In nucleotides, the CDR3 is TGCGCCAGCAGCCAAGATCTTCCCCGGGACTGGCCCGCCTACGAGCAGTACTTC. Protein sequence: CASSQDLPRDWPAYEQYF.

This clonotype has just a few counts. This rearrangement joins TRBV5-6 to TRBJ2-3; no definite D call. Trimming took off 0 bases at V and 4 bases at J, with 12 bases between the two ends. Per the germline V gene, CDR1 is SGHDT and CDR2 is YYEEEE. The CDR3 covers 15 residues. CDR3 region: CASSLARVRADTQYF. The CDR3 DNA is TGTGCCAGCAGCTTGGCTCGGGTTAGGGCAGATACGCAGTATTTT.

The table lists this clonotype with a few counts. V usage is TRBV19 and J usage is TRBJ2-1; D is unclear. This CDR3 has 14 residues. CDR1 and CDR2 (germline): LNHDA, SQIVND (reference sequence). The germline V and J ends were trimmed by 4 bases and 4 bases, with 11 bases remaining between them. CDR3 sequence (DNA): TGTGCCAGTAGTAGACCGACTGGTTACAATGAGCAGTTCTTC. Residues: CASSRPTGYNEQFF.

This clonotype was observed many times. The chain recombines TRBV7-2 with TRBJ1-1; 7 bases are a match to TRBD1. Germline values: CDR1 SGHTA, CDR2 FQGNSA. V shed 7 bases, J shed 0 bases, and the junction held 8 bases outside the gene matches. This CDR3 has 15 residues. DNA of the CDR3: TGTGCCAGCACCCCCCCGACAGGGTTGAACACTGAAGCTTTCTTT. As protein: CASTPPTGLNTEAFF.

The chain links TRBV4-1 to TRBJ2-2; TRBD2 matches at 8 bases. Germline CDR1 is MGHRA and CDR2 is YSYEKL. The CDR3 loop spans 17 amino acids. V was clipped by 1 base and J by 4 bases; unmatched bases: 8. CDR3 nucleotide sequence: TGCGCCAGCAGCCAAGTTTCGGGGGGGCGGAGCACCGGGGAGCTGTTTTTT. As protein: CASSQVSGGRSTGELFF.

The gene calls are TRBV28 and TRBJ1-1, with D perhaps matching TRBD1 (6 bases). V was clipped by 7 bases and J by 11 bases, with 14 bases between them. This CDR3 comprises 11 residues. The germline gives CDR1 MDHEN, CDR2 SYDVKM. For the CDR3, the DNA is TGTGCCAGCACCCTAGACAGGCAGGCTTTCTTT. This sequence encodes CASTLDRQAFF.